The rows below give T cell receptor beta chains drawn from one sample of a study of blood T cell repertoires in COVID-19. Measured with immunoSEQ multiplex PCR; TCRdb has only the in-frame clones, and not every one. The data show about 390,000 clones, with around 87% seen just once and 2.3% held by the top ten. The specimen was peripheral blood. The receptor set was obtained from a woman aged 55-69 years with COVID-19, enrolled during active disease. Both conserved end residues are part of each CDR3. The order of the fields is D gene, J gene, clone size, V gene, CDR3 DNA, CDR3 protein. A D gene is named only where the DNA matches it firmly. The size of a clone is reported for some rows only, either as once, few or many, or as a class for expanded clones.

TRBD1 TRBJ1-6 - TRBV5-4 TGTGCCAGCAGCTTGACGACAGGGGCGGTCTATAATTCACCCCTCCACTTT CASSLTTGAVYNSPLHF
- TRBJ1-1 - TRBV11-1 TGTGCCAGCAGCTTAGTAGCAACTATGAACACTGAAGCTTTCTTT CASSLVATMNTEAFF
- TRBJ2-1 - TRBV11-2 TGTGCCAGCACACTACCGAGTCGTAGGCTGTTCTTC CASTLPSRRLFF
TRBD1 TRBJ2-7 - TRBV9 TGTGCCAGCAGCGTAGGGCTGGGGGGACAGGGTATCGAGCAGTACTTC CASSVGLGGQGIEQYF
- TRBJ1-5 - TRBV7-2 TGTGCCAGCAGCCCGTGGTTCACAAGTTATAGCAATCAGCCCCAGCATTTT CASSPWFTSYSNQPQHF
- TRBJ2-2 - TRBV7-2 TGTGCCGGGGACTCAATGGGCACCGGGGAGCTGTTTTTT CAGDSMGTGELFF
TRBD2 TRBJ2-5 - TRBV4-2 TGTGCCAGCAGCCAAGATATCTGGGTTCGGGCCCTAGCGGGGGAAGAGACCCAGTACTTC CASSQDIWVRALAGEETQYF
- TRBJ1-4 - TRBV6-5 TGTGCCAGCAGCGCGGACAGCTCAACTAATGAAAAACTGTTTTTT CASSADSSTNEKLFF
- TRBJ1-3 - TRBV7-9 TGTGCCAGCAGCCGGACCGGGGCTGGAAACACCATATATTTT CASSRTGAGNTIYF
- TRBJ2-5 - TRBV7-9 TGTGCCAGCAGCCCGGGGGTCGAGGAGACCCAGTACTTC CASSPGVEETQYF
TRBD1 TRBJ2-7 once TRBV27 TGTGCCAGCAGTTTCCGACAGGGCACCGAGCAGTACTTC CASSFRQGTEQYF
TRBD1 TRBJ1-4 once TRBV11-2 TGTGCCAGCAGCTCTCAGGGGGTTCTTGAAAAACTGTTTTTT CASSSQGVLEKLFF
- TRBJ1-2 - TRBV10-3 TGTGCCATCAGTATACAGGACAACTATGGCTACACCTTC CAISIQDNYGYTF
TRBD2 TRBJ2-5 - TRBV6-5 TGTGCCAGCAACCCCGGGGGGGAGGGAGAGACCCAGTACTTC CASNPGGEGETQYF
- TRBJ1-2 - TRBV18 TGTGCCAGCTCCCCCCTCGGGGGGGCGGTGGACTATGGCTACACCTTC CASSPLGGAVDYGYTF
- TRBJ2-2 once TRBV10-3 TGTGCCATCAAGTCCGAGTTACCCACCGGGGAGCTGTTTTTT CAIKSELPTGELFF
TRBD1 TRBJ2-3 - TRBV18 TGTGCCAGCTCCCCTCTATGGACAGGGACAACAGATACGCAGTATTTT CASSPLWTGTTDTQYF
TRBD1 TRBJ2-5 - TRBV9 TGTGCCAGCAGCGTAGGACAGGGACCGTACCAAGAGACCCAGTACTTC CASSVGQGPYQETQYF
TRBD2 TRBJ2-2 - TRBV4-2 TGTGCCAGCAGATTACCGGGACTAGCGGGGGTGTCCGGGGAGCTGTTTTTT CASRLPGLAGVSGELFF
TRBD1 TRBJ2-3 - TRBV18 TGTGCCAGCTCACTCAGGTTGGGACAGGGAAGAAGCGTAACAGATACGCAGTATTTT CASSLRLGQGRSVTDTQYF
- TRBJ2-4 - TRBV25-1 TGTGCCAGCAGTTTTGCAGGTGCGCCAAACATTCAGTACTTC CASSFAGAPNIQYF
- TRBJ2-2 - TRBV5-4 TGTGCCAGCAGCTCGGACAGGAACACCGGGGAGCTGTTTTTT CASSSDRNTGELFF
TRBD1 TRBJ2-1 - TRBV28 TGTGCCAGCAGTTTCCGACAGGGCAATGAGCAGTTCTTC CASSFRQGNEQFF
TRBD1 TRBJ1-6 - TRBV4-1 TGCGCCAGCAGTGGACAGGGCACACTCTATAATTCACCCCTCCACTTT CASSGQGTLYNSPLHF
- TRBJ1-5 - TRBV28 TGTGCCAGCAGTCTCCCCCTTAACAGGTACAATCAGCCCCAGCATTTT CASSLPLNRYNQPQHF
- TRBJ1-1 - TRBV7-3 TGTGCCAGCAGCTTAGGAAGGGGGTTAACTGAAGCTTTCTTT CASSLGRGLTEAFF
TRBD1 TRBJ2-5 - TRBV6-5 TGTGCCAGCAGGAAACCTGGGACAGGGGGCGAGACCCAGTACTTC CASRKPGTGGETQYF
TRBD1 TRBJ2-3 once TRBV7-9 TGTGCCAGCAGCTTTCCGGGACAGGGCCCAGATACGCAGTATTTT CASSFPGQGPDTQYF
TRBD1 TRBJ2-1 - TRBV7-2 TGTGCCAGCAGCTCGTCAGGGGGCAATGAGCAGTTCTTC CASSSSGGNEQFF
TRBD2 TRBJ2-1 - TRBV9 TGTGCCAGCAGCGCCCTCGGGGGGGCCCTCTACAATGAGCAGTTCTTC CASSALGGALYNEQFF
- TRBJ1-5 - TRBV10-1 TGCGCCAGCAGAGAGGTGAGGAGAACGGTGAGTAGTCGCAATCAGCCCCAGCATTTT CASREVRRTVSSRNQPQHF
TRBD1 TRBJ2-7 many TRBV30 TGTGCCTGGAGTCAGGGACAGGGGGACTACGAGCAGTACTTC CAWSQGQGDYEQYF
TRBD1 TRBJ1-2 - TRBV18 TGTGCCAGCTCACCGGGGGACAGGGGAGGGAACTTCTATGGCTACACCTTC CASSPGDRGGNFYGYTF
TRBD1 TRBJ2-7 - TRBV5-1 TGCGCCAGCAGCTTGGGTGGACAGGCGAACTCCTACGAGCAGTACTTC CASSLGGQANSYEQYF
- TRBJ1-2 - TRBV6-5 TGTGCCAGCAGTTACCAGGGTCTGGGTGGCTACACCTTC CASSYQGLGGYTF
- TRBJ2-7 - TRBV7-9 TGTGCCAGCAGCCACTCGACAGGCCCCTACGAGCAGTACTTC CASSHSTGPYEQYF
- TRBJ2-7 - TRBV7-2 TGTGCCAGCAGCTTAGCGCGCGAGCAGTACTTC CASSLAREQYF
- TRBJ2-2 - TRBV7-3 TGTGCCAGCAGGATTCTACCTAACACCGGGGAGCTGTTTTTT CASRILPNTGELFF
- TRBJ2-1 - TRBV10-1 TGCGCCAGCACCCAGATAGGGGATGAGCAGTTCTTC CASTQIGDEQFF
- TRBJ2-5 - TRBV12-3/TRBV12-4 TGTGCCAGCAGTTTAAGACAGCAAGAGACCCAGTACTTC CASSLRQQETQYF
- TRBJ1-2 - TRBV28 TGTGCCAGCAGTCTAGGGTCCAGGGGTTATGGCTACACCTTC CASSLGSRGYGYTF
- TRBJ1-5 - TRBV19 TGTGCCAGTAGTATGTTGTGGTCAGACAATCAGCCCCAGCATTTT CASSMLWSDNQPQHF
- TRBJ1-1 - TRBV5-5 TGTGCCAGCAGCTCATATACAGGGTTCACTGAAGCTTTCTTT CASSSYTGFTEAFF